This is a list of T cell receptor beta chains from one sample in a study of blood T cell repertoires in COVID-19. TCRdb's copy holds only in-frame clones and misses some; the assay was immunoSEQ multiplex PCR. The table has roughly 430,000 clones, 70% to 90% seen once. Source material: PBMCs or T cells enriched from blood (not recorded which). The source is a woman aged 18 to 35 who had been exposed to COVID-19. CDR3s include the opening cysteine and the closing phenylalanine or tryptophan. A D gene is named only where the DNA matches it firmly. Clone sizes are given selectively: once, few, many, or a class where the clone is expanded.

v_gene	j_gene	len	d_gene	abundance	CDR3nt	CDR3aa
TRBV3-1/TRBV3-2	TRBJ1-4	15	.	.	TGTGCCAGCAGCCAAGCCGGCGGGTATTGGGAAAAACTGTTTTTT	CASSQAGGYWEKLFF
TRBV4-2	TRBJ2-3	16	TRBD2	.	TGTGCCAGCAGCCAAGAGGGGACTAGCGTAAAAGATACGCAGTATTTT	CASSQEGTSVKDTQYF
TRBV5-1	TRBJ1-1	15	.	.	TGCGCCAGCAGCTTGGTCGGGGAAATGAACACTGAAGCTTTCTTT	CASSLVGEMNTEAFF
TRBV19	TRBJ2-3	17	TRBD2	few	TGTGCCAGTCGAACCCAACTAGCGGGGGGGGCTGGGGATACGCAGTATTTT	CASRTQLAGGAGDTQYF
TRBV27	TRBJ2-7	13	TRBD1	.	TGTGCCAGCAGTTTCCAGGGGGCCTACGAGCAGTACTTC	CASSFQGAYEQYF
TRBV7-2	TRBJ1-5	14	.	.	TGTGCCAGCAGCAGCGACCAGGGGATACGACCCCAGCATTTT	CASSSDQGIRPQHF
TRBV2	TRBJ1-2	14	.	.	TGTGCCGGTCAACCGGGGGGAGAGGGCTATGGCTACACCTTC	CAGQPGGEGYGYTF
TRBV7-2	TRBJ1-2	14	.	.	TGTGCCAGCAGCTTAGGGTTCCGGGACTATGGCTACACCTTC	CASSLGFRDYGYTF
TRBV7-2	TRBJ1-5	14	.	.	TGTGCCAGCACGCCGGTAGGGGAGGATCAGCCCCAGCATTTT	CASTPVGEDQPQHF
TRBV7-2	TRBJ2-1	16	TRBD2	.	TGTGCCAGCAGGAGGACTAGCGGGAGCTCCTACAATGAGCAGTTCTTC	CASRRTSGSSYNEQFF
TRBV10-3	TRBJ2-7	15	.	.	TGTGCCATCAGTGAGGGCGGAGGGGGCGGATACGAGCAGTACTTC	CAISEGGGGGYEQYF
TRBV10-1	TRBJ2-1	16	TRBD2	.	TGCGCCAGCAGTGAGTCCTGGCTAGCGGGGACCAATGAGCAGTTCTTC	CASSESWLAGTNEQFF
TRBV4-1	TRBJ1-6	18	TRBD1	few	TGCGCCAGCAGCCAAGATACGTCTTATCGACAGGGGAATTCACCCCTCCACTTT	CASSQDTSYRQGNSPLHF
TRBV3-1/TRBV3-2	TRBJ1-1	13	.	few	TGTGCCAGCAGGCCCGAGGGGAACACTGAAGCTTTCTTT	CASRPEGNTEAFF
TRBV29-1	TRBJ1-1	11	.	once	TGCAGCTTACATTTGAACACTGAAGCTTTCTTT	CSLHLNTEAFF
TRBV7-9	TRBJ2-3	13	.	.	TGTGCCAGCAGCTTTCAGGGTTCAGATACGCAGTATTTT	CASSFQGSDTQYF